One sample yielded the 30 T cell receptor beta chains listed below, sequenced in a study of T cell responses to AZD1222 COVID-19 vaccine. The method was immunoSEQ multiplex PCR; TCRdb's version includes in-frame clones alone and lacks a portion of them. The sample comprises about 66,000 clones, about 90% of which are singletons, and roughly 17% rests with the top ten. The starting material was peripheral blood, obtained on day 0 of AZD1222 vaccination. The source is an adult in good health.

The V gene is TRBV11-2, the J gene TRBJ1-6; D call uncertain. The CDR3 runs to 13 residues. The V gene's germline CDR1 is SGHAT and CDR2 FQNNGV. V lost 5 bases and J 10 bases, leaving 12 bases between the germline ends. The CDR3 is CASSRERVSPLHF. CDR3 coding DNA: TGTGCCAGCAGCCGAGAAAGGGTGTCACCCCTCCACTTT.

The chain carries TRBV13 and TRBJ1-6, with 7 bases lining up with TRBD1. The CDR3 sequence is 14 residues long. Germline V gives CDR1 PRHDT, CDR2 FYEKMQ (reference sequence). V dropped 6 bases and J dropped 7; count of bases not matched to a gene: 6. CDR3 in DNA: TGTGCCAGCAGTACGGGACAGAGCAATTCACCCCTCCACTTT. It yields the protein CASSTGQSNSPLHF.

The genes are TRBV6-2 or TRBV6-3 and TRBJ2-7, with D possibly TRBD1 on 5 matching bases. CDR1 MNHEY and CDR2 SVGEGT come from the germline V gene. V dropped 2 bases and J dropped 2 bases, with 7 bases sitting between them. The CDR3 length is 13 residues. CDR3: CASSYDSTYEQYF. CDR3 nucleotides: TGTGCCAGCAGTTACGACAGTACCTACGAGCAGTACTTC.

The rearrangement links TRBV10-2 to TRBJ2-7; D not certain. CDR3 length: 13 amino acids. Per germline, CDR1 WSHSY and CDR2 SAAADI. With 3 bases removed from V and 3 bases from J, the gap between germline ends came to 9 bases. CDR3 coding DNA: TGCGCCAGCAGTGAACAGCCATACTACGAGCAGTACTTC. It specifies CASSEQPYYEQYF.

The chain uses TRBV19 and TRBJ2-2; D ambiguous. The CDR3 is made up of 14 amino acids. V shed 4 bases and J shed 6 bases, with 12 bases lying between them. The germline CDR1 and CDR2 sequences are LNHDA and SQIVND (reference sequence). CDR3 in DNA: TGTGCCAGTAGTACAGACGGAGTCCCCGGGGAGCTGTTTTTT. Residues: CASSTDGVPGELFF.

The V gene is TRBV21-1, the J gene TRBJ1-1; the table calls TRBD1, which could not be checked here. TRBV21-1 is given as a pseudogene. The CDR3 has 17 amino acids. This chain's CDR3 is CASSKAHSQGANTEAFF. The CDR3 coding sequence is TGTGCCAGCAGCAAAGCCCACTCTCAGGGTGCGAACACTGAAGCTTTCTTT.

This clone appeared a single time. The chain recombines TRBV7-6 with TRBJ2-2, with D perhaps being TRBD1 or TRBD2 (7 bases each). The CDR3 runs 15 residues. Trimming removed 5 bases from V and 6 bases from J, with 16 bases in between. In germline, CDR1 is SGHVS, CDR2 FNYEAQ. The CDR3 nucleotides are TGTGCCAGCAGCCCCCCTTCAGGGGGGGCCGGGGAGCTGTTTTTT. Its protein product is CASSPPSGGAGELFF.

The chain carries TRBV28 and TRBJ1-1; D unclear. The V gene's germline CDR1 is MDHEN and CDR2 SYDVKM. The CDR3 runs 16 residues. V lost 2 bases to trimming and J lost 1 base, with 14 bases between them. CDR3 coding DNA: TGTGCCAGCAGTTTAGGGCGGGGAGAGAGGAACACTGAAGCTTTCTTT. This sequence encodes CASSLGRGERNTEAFF.

The V gene is TRBV15, the J gene TRBJ2-3; 8 bases are a match to TRBD2. The germline V gene encodes CDR1 LNHNV and CDR2 YYDKDF (reference sequence). The CDR3 is made up of 15 amino acids. Trimming cost V 1 base and J 2 bases; bases outside gene matches: 2. CDR3 sequence reads: CATSRVGLDTDTQYF. DNA for the CDR3: TGTGCCACCAGCAGAGTGGGACTAGACACAGATACGCAGTATTTT.

V usage is TRBV7-2 and J usage is TRBJ2-5; 11 bases agree with TRBD2. This CDR3 has 16 residues. V dropped 5 bases and J dropped 2; count of bases not matched to a gene: 7. The germline V gene encodes CDR1 SGHTA and CDR2 FQGNSA. The CDR3 reads CASSGLIAGGQETQYF. The CDR3 nucleotides are TGTGCCAGCAGCGGGCTTATAGCGGGGGGGCAAGAGACCCAGTACTTC.

The chain carries TRBV7-2 and TRBJ2-5; a weak D match, TRBD2 (7 bases). This CDR3 contains 15 residues. With 4 bases removed from V and 4 bases from J, the gap between germline ends came to 16 bases. The V gene's germline CDR1 is SGHTA and CDR2 FQGNSA. DNA of the CDR3: TGTGCCAGCAGCTCCTGGGGGCGCGGGGGAGAGACCCAGTACTTC. Translation: CASSSWGRGGETQYF.

The chain joins TRBV19 to TRBJ2-5; the match to TRBD1 covers 9 bases. The ends lost 4 bases at V and 5 bases at J; junction bases unmatched: 2. From germline, CDR1 is LNHDA and CDR2 SQIVND (reference sequence). This CDR3 is built from 13 residues. CDR3 nucleotide sequence: TGTGCCAGTAGTAGGACAGGGGTGGAGACCCAGTACTTC. Its protein product is CASSRTGVETQYF.

The rearrangement joins TRBV20-1 to TRBJ1-2; possible D gene TRBD1, 6 bases. Trimming stripped 3 bases from V and 4 bases from J, with 12 bases between. CDR1 is DFQATT, CDR2 SNEGSKA, per germline (reference sequence). This CDR3 comprises 13 residues. The CDR3 spells CSASMGGAYGYTF. As DNA, the CDR3 is TGCAGTGCTAGTATGGGGGGCGCCTATGGCTACACCTTC.

This clone was counted once. J is TRBJ1-2 and V is TRBV7-2; possible D gene TRBD1, 5 bases. Per the germline V gene, CDR1 is SGHTA and CDR2 is FQGNSA. Trimming stripped 0 bases from V and 6 bases from J, with 17 bases between. The CDR3 is 16 amino acids. CDR3 region: CASSLAVYGGDHGYTF. CDR3 sequence (DNA): TGTGCCAGCAGCTTAGCGGTGTATGGGGGGGATCATGGCTACACCTTC.

The rearrangement uses TRBV12-3 or TRBV12-4 and TRBJ1-4; no clear D. The V end was cut by 5 bases, the J end by 8 bases, with 6 bases between. This CDR3 spans 11 amino acids. CDR3 in DNA: TGTGCCAGCAGTCGGTGGGAAAAACTGTTTTTT. Its translation: CASSRWEKLFF.

Note on this clone: One end of the junction varies from germline; a read error may be responsible. This sequence joins TRBV7-7 and TRBJ1-3; D gene unclear. The CDR3 runs to 14 residues. Per germline, CDR1 SSHAT and CDR2 FNYEAQ (reference sequence). The CDR3 nucleotides read TGTGCTAGCAGCCGAACGGCAACTGGAAACACCATATATTTT. Its translation is CASSRTATGNTIYF. Full variable domain (rest looked up from reference TRBV7-7 and TRBJ1-3): GAGVSQSPRYKVTKRGQDVTLRCDPISSHATLYWYQQALGQGPEFLTYFNYEAQPDKSGLPSDRFSAERPEGSISTLTIQRTEQRDSAMYRCASSRTATGNTIYFGEGSWLTVV.

This chain uses TRBV6-4 with TRBJ1-5; the D gene is possibly TRBD1 (5 bases). Trimming cost V 0 bases and J 0 bases, with 12 bases left between them. This CDR3 spans 17 amino acids. CDR1 and CDR2 from the germline V gene are MRHNA and SNTAGT. CDR3 sequence: CASSDSSGGTSNQPQHF. The CDR3 nucleotides are TGTGCCAGCAGTGACTCGTCCGGGGGGACTAGCAATCAGCCCCAGCATTTT.

The count of this clone is one. The chain uses TRBV15 and TRBJ2-7; 9 positions agree with TRBD1. V shed 1 base and J 3 bases; nucleotides not matched to a gene: 4. Germline assignment: CDR1 LNHNV and CDR2 YYDKDF (reference sequence). This CDR3 comprises 15 residues. The DNA for the CDR3 is TGTGCCACCAGCAGAGGGGGACAGGGTGGCTACGAGCAGTACTTC. Its translation: CATSRGGQGGYEQYF.

This chain uses TRBV27 with TRBJ2-3, with 11 bases that match TRBD2. The CDR3 sequence is 16 residues long. The germline CDR1 and CDR2 sequences are MNHEY and SMNVEV (reference sequence). Unmatched junction bases numbered 7, after V lost 3 bases and J lost 5 bases. In DNA form, the CDR3 reads TGTGCCAGCAGTTTTACTAGCGGGAGTATTCAAGATACGCAGTATTTT. This gives the protein CASSFTSGSIQDTQYF.

This chain links TRBV21-1 with TRBJ2-3; the DNA was not compared with TRBD2, the D call given in the table. TRBV21-1 is a listed pseudogene. The CDR3 is 11 amino acids. CDR3 amino acids: CASSVLDTQYF. Here the CDR3 DNA reads TGTGCCAGCAGCGTCCTAGATACGCAGTATTTT.

V is TRBV5-6 and J is TRBJ1-4; possible D gene TRBD1, 6 bases. The CDR3 extends over 14 amino acids. Germline V lookup: CDR1 SGHDT, CDR2 YYEEEE. The germline V and J ends were trimmed by 0 bases and 8 bases, with 11 bases remaining between them. The CDR3 DNA follows: TGTGCCAGCAGCTTGGCGGGGGGCAAGGAAAAACTGTTTTTT. Its translation: CASSLAGGKEKLFF.

V is TRBV6-4 and J is TRBJ2-3; D perhaps matches TRBD2 (7 bases). CDR1 MRHNA and CDR2 SNTAGT come from the germline V gene. The CDR3 covers 14 residues. V was clipped by 4 bases and J by 0 bases, with 8 bases between them. The CDR3, as DNA: TGTGCCAGCAGTGCGGGGGGCAGCACAGATACGCAGTATTTT. Translated: CASSAGGSTDTQYF.

This chain's CDR3 is CASSQPYRTGSTDTQYF. CDR3 nucleotide sequence: TGTGCCAGCAGTCAACCCTATAGGACAGGGAGCACAGATACGCAGTATTTT. The chain employs TRBV6-6 and TRBJ2-3; 8 positions match TRBD1. Looked up from germline, CDR1 is MNHNY and CDR2 is SVGAGI (reference sequence). The length of the CDR3 is 17 residues. V dropped 5 bases and J dropped 0; count of bases not matched to a gene: 10.

The chain couples TRBV5-6 to TRBJ2-1; D is possibly TRBD1 (6 bases). Germline V CDR1 and CDR2: SGHDT, YYEEEE. The CDR3 contains 12 residues. V was clipped by 6 bases and J by 4 bases, with 8 bases between them. The CDR3 DNA sequence: TGTGCCAGCACCAGGGGTTACAATGAGCAGTTCTTC. It encodes CASTRGYNEQFF.

The chain uses TRBV2 and TRBJ1-5; TRBD1 aligns across 11 bases. The trim removed 8 bases at V and 7 bases at J, leaving 7 bases unmatched. The length of the CDR3 is 14 residues. Germline-derived CDR1 and CDR2 are SNHLY and FYNNEI. CDR3 sequence reads: CASEGTGGGQPQHF. The CDR3 DNA reads as TGTGCCAGCGAGGGGACAGGGGGAGGGCAGCCCCAGCATTTT.

V gene TRBV18 combines with J gene TRBJ2-7; 9 bases map to TRBD1. This CDR3 is built from 13 residues. Trimming at V came to 8 bases and at J to 2 bases, leaving 4 bases not matched to a gene. CDR1 and CDR2 from the germline V gene are KGHSH and LQKENI. The CDR3 region has the DNA TGTGCCAGCCAAGGGGACAGGGCCTACGAGCAGTACTTC. It is translated as CASQGDRAYEQYF.

V and J are TRBV27 and TRBJ2-1; 11 bases align to TRBD2. The germline CDR1 and CDR2 sequences are MNHEY and SMNVEV (reference sequence). The V gene end was trimmed by 2 bases and the J gene end by 8 bases; junction bases not matched to a gene: 14. The CDR3 is made up of 18 amino acids. The chain's CDR3 is CASSLGAPTSGAFYEQFF. As DNA, the CDR3 is TGTGCCAGCAGTTTAGGGGCCCCGACTAGCGGGGCGTTCTATGAGCAGTTCTTC.

The CDR3, as DNA: TGTGCCAGCAGTGAACAGGCACCTTCCTCCTACGAGCAGTACTTC. Translation gives CASSEQAPSSYEQYF. The chain joins TRBV6-1 to TRBJ2-7; D remains ambiguous. The CDR3 loop spans 15 amino acids. V lost 2 bases and J lost 0, with 11 bases in between. Germline V lookup: CDR1 MNHNS, CDR2 SASEGT.

The chain recombines TRBV2 with TRBJ2-7, with 7 bases that match TRBD1. Per germline, CDR1 SNHLY and CDR2 FYNNEI. The CDR3 is 13 amino acids. Losses at the gene ends were 8 bases for V and 4 bases for J; bases not matched to a gene: 8. The CDR3, as DNA: TGTGCCAGCTCGTGGACAGGCAGGTACGAGCAGTACTTC. This gives the protein CASSWTGRYEQYF.

This clone came up once. The chain uses TRBV7-2 and TRBJ2-4; 8 bases fit TRBD1. The CDR3 is made up of 14 amino acids. The germline CDR1 and CDR2 sequences are SGHTA and FQGNSA. V lost 6 bases, J lost 8 bases, and 9 bases stayed unmatched. CDR3 coding DNA: TGTGCCAGCAGACGGGCAGGGGGCTTAGACATTCAGTACTTC. Translating gives CASRRAGGLDIQYF. The whole variable domain, remainder taken from reference TRBV7-2 and TRBJ2-4, is GAGVSQSPSNKVTEKGKDVELRCDPISGHTALYWYRQSLGQGLEFLIYFQGNSAPDKSGLPSDRFSAERTGGSVSTLTIQRTQQEDSAVYLCASRRAGGLDIQYFGAGTRLSVL.